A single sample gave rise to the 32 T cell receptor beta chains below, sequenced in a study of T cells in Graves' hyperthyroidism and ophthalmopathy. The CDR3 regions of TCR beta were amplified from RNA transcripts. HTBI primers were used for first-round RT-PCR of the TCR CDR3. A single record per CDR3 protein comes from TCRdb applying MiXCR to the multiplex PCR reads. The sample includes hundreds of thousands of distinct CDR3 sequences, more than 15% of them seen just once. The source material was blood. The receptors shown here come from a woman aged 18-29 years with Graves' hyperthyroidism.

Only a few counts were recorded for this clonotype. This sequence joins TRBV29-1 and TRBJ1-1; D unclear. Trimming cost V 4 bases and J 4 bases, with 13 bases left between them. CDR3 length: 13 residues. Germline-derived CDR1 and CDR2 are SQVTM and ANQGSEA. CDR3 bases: TGCAGCGTTGGGACGGGCCCTACCACTGAAGCTTTCTTT. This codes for CSVGTGPTTEAFF.

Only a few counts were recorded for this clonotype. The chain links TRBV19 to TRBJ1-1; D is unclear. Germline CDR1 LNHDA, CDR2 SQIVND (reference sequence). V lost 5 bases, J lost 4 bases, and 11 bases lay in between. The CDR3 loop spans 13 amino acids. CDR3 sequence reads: CASSGPGFTEAFF. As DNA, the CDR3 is TGTGCCAGTAGTGGCCCGGGTTTCACTGAAGCTTTCTTT.

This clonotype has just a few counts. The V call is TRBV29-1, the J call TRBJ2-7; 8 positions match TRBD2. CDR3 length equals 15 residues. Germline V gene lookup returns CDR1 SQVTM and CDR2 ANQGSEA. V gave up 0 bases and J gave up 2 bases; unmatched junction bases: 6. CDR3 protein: CSVEDLAGGAYEQYF. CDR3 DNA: TGCAGCGTTGAAGACTTGGCGGGAGGCGCCTACGAGCAGTACTTC.

CDR3 bases: TGTGCCAGCAGCTTAAGTGTCCAGCCCCAGCATTTT. Translated: CASSLSVQPQHF. The rearrangement uses TRBV7-8 and TRBJ1-5, with unresolved D. This CDR3 is built from 12 residues. Trimming pared 2 bases from V and 7 bases from J, leaving 6 bases between. Germline-derived CDR1 and CDR2 are SGHVS and FQNEAQ. The full variable domain, its missing parts supplied by reference TRBV7-8 and TRBJ1-5, is GAGVSQSPRYKVAKRGQDVALRCDPISGHVSLFWYQQALGQGPEFLTYFQNEAQLDKSGLPSDRFFAERPEGSVSTLKIQRTQQEDSAVYLCASSLSVQPQHFGDGTRLSIL.

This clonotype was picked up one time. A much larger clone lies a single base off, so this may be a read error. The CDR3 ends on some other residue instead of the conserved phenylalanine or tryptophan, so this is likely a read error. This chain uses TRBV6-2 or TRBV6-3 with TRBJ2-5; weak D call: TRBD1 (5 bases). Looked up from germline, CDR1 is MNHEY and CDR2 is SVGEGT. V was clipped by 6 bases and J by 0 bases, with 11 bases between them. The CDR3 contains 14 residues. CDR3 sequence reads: CASSQGAYQETQYL. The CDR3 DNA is TGTGCCAGCAGCCAGGGTGCGTACCAAGAGACCCAGTACCTC.

The CDR3 bases are TGTGCCAGCAGTTCGACAATTAGCTCCTACAATGAGCAGTTCTTC. Translation: CASSSTISSYNEQFF. The V call is TRBV28, the J call TRBJ2-1; D not resolved. Trimming removed 4 bases at V and 0 bases at J, with 10 bases between. CDR1 and CDR2 (germline): MDHEN, SYDVKM. This CDR3 has 15 residues.

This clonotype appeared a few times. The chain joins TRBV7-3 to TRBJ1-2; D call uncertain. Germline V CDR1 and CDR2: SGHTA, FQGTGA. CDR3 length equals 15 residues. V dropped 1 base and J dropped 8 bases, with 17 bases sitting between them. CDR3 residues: CASSLIRQEPKGYTF. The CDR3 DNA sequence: TGTGCCAGCAGCTTAATCAGACAAGAGCCAAAGGGCTACACCTTC.

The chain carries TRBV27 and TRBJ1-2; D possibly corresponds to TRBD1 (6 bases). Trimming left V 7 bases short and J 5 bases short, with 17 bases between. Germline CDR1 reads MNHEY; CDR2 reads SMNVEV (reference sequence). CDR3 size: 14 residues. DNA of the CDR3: TGTGCCAGCACAACCTTAGGGGGGCGATATGGCTACACCTTC. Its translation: CASTTLGGRYGYTF.

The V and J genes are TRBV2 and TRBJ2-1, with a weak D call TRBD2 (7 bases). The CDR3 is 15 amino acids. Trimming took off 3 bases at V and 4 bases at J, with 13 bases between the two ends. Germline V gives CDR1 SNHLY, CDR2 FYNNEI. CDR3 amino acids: CASSDEGGGYNEQFF. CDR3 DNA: TGTGCCAGCAGTGATGAGGGGGGAGGGTACAATGAGCAGTTCTTC.

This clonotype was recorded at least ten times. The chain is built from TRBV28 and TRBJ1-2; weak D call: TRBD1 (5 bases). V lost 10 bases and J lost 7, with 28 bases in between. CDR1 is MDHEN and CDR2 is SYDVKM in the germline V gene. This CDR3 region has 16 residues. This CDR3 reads CATTLSQGRAGSGYTF. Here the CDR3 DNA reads TGTGCCACCACCCTATCTCAGGGCAGGGCGGGATCTGGCTACACCTTC.

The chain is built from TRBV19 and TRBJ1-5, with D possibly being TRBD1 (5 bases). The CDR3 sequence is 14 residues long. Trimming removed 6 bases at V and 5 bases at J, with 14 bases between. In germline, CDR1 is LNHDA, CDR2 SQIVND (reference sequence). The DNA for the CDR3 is TGTGCCAGTAGGGCACTCGGGACTGATCAGCCCCAGCATTTT. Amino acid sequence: CASRALGTDQPQHF.

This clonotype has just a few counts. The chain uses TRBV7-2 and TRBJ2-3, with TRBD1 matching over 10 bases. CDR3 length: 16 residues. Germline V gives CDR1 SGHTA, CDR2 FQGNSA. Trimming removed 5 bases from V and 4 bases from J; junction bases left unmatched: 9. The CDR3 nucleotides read TGTGCCAGCAGCCCACGACAGGGGGCGCCCCCAGATACGCAGTATTTT. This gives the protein CASSPRQGAPPDTQYF. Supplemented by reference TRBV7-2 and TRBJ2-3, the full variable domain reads GAGVSQSPSNKVTEKGKDVELRCDPISGHTALYWYRQSLGQGLEFLIYFQGNSAPDKSGLPSDRFSAERTGGSVSTLTIQRTQQEDSAVYLCASSPRQGAPPDTQYFGPGTRLTVL.

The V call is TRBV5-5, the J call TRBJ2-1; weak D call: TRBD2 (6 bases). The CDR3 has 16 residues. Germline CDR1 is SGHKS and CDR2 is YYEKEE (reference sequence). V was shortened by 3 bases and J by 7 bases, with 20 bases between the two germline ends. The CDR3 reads CASSSDRGFGLNEQFF. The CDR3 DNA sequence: TGTGCCAGCAGCTCCGATCGGGGGTTTGGTCTGAATGAGCAGTTCTTC. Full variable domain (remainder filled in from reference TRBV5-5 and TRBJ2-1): DAGVTQSPTHLIKTRGQQVTLRCSPISGHKSVSWYQQVLGQGPQFIFQYYEKEERGRGNFPDRFSARQFPNYSSELNVNALLLGDSALYLCASSSDRGFGLNEQFFGPGTRLTVL.

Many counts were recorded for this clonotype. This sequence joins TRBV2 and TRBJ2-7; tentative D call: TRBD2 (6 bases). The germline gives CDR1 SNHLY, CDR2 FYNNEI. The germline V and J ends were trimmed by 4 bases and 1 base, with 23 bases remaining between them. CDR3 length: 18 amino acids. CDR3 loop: CASSVPNLWLAPSYEQYF. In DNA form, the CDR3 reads TGTGCCAGCAGTGTACCGAACCTCTGGCTAGCGCCGTCCTACGAGCAGTACTTC.

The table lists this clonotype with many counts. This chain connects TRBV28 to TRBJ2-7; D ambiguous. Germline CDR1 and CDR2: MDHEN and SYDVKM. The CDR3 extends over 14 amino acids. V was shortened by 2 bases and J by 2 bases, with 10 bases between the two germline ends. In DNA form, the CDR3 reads TGTGCCAGCAGTTTAGGTCTCCTCACCTACGAGCAGTACTTC. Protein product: CASSLGLLTYEQYF.

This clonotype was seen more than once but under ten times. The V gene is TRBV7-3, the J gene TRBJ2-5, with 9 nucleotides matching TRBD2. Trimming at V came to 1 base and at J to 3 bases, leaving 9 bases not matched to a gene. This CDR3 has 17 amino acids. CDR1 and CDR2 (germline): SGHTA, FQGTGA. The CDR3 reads CASSLRERGLAKETQYF. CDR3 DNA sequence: TGTGCCAGCAGCTTAAGGGAAAGGGGACTAGCTAAAGAGACCCAGTACTTC.

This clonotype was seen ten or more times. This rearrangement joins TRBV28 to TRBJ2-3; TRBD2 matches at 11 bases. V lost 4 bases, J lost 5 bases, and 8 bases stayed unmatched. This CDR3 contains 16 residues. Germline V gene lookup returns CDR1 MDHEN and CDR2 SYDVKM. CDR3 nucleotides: TGTGCCAGCAGTTACCCTCTAGCGGGAGGAGGAGATACGCAGTATTTT. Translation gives CASSYPLAGGGDTQYF.

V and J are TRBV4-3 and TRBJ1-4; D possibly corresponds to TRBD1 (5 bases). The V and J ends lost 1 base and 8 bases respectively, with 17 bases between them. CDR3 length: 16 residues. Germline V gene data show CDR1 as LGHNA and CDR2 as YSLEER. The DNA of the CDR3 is TGCGCCAGCAGCCAAGCAGGTCAGGGTATGTGGGAAAAACTGTTTTTT. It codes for CASSQAGQGMWEKLFF.

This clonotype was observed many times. The CDR3 spells CSANGQNSMNTEAFF. In DNA form, the CDR3 reads TGCAGTGCAAACGGGCAGAATTCAATGAACACTGAAGCTTTCTTT. The chain uses TRBV20-1 and TRBJ1-1; D is undetermined. This CDR3 has 15 amino acids. Trimming removed 6 bases at V and 0 bases at J, with 17 bases between. Germline V gene sequence: CDR1 DFQATT, CDR2 SNEGSKA (reference sequence).

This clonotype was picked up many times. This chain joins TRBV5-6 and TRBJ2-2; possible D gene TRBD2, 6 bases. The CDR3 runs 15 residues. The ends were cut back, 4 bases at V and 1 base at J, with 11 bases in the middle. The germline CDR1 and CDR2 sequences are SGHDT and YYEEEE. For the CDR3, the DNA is TGTGCCAGCAGCCTAAGGACTATGAACACCGGGGAGCTGTTTTTT. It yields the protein CASSLRTMNTGELFF.

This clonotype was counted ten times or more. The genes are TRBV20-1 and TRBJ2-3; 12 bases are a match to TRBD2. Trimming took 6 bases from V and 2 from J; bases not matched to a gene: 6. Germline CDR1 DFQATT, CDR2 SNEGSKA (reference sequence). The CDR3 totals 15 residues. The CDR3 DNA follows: TGCAGTGCCGCGCTAGCGGGGGGGACCACAGATACGCAGTATTTT. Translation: CSAALAGGTTDTQYF.

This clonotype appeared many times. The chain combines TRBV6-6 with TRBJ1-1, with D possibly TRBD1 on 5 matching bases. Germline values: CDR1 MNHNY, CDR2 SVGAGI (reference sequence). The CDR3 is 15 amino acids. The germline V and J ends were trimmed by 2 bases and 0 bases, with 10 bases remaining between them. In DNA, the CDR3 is TGTGCCAGCAGTTACGGACAAGCCTTGAACACTGAAGCTTTCTTT. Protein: CASSYGQALNTEAFF.

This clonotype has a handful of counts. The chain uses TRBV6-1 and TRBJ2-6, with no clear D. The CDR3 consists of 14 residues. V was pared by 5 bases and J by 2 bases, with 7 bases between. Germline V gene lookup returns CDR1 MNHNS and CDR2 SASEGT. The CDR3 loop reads CASSNLAGANVLTF. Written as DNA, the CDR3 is TGTGCCAGCAGTAACCTGGCTGGGGCCAACGTCCTGACTTTC.

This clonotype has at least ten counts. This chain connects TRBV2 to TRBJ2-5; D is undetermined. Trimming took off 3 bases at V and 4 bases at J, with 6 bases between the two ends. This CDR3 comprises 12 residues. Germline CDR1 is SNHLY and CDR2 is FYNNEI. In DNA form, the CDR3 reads TGTGCCAGCAGTGATATAGTAGAGACCCAGTACTTC. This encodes CASSDIVETQYF.

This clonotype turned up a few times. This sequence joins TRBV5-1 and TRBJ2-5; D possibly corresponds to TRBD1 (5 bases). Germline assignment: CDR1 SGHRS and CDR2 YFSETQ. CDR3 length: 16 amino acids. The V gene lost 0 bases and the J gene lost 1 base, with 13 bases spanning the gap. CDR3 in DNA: TGCGCCAGCAGCTTGGGGAAAACAGGACCCCAAGAGACCCAGTACTTC. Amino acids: CASSLGKTGPQETQYF.

CDR3 residues: CSSVAGGSYNEQFF. The CDR3 coding sequence is TGCAGTTCCGTAGCGGGGGGTTCCTACAATGAGCAGTTCTTC. The chain uses TRBV20-1 and TRBJ2-1; 10 bases map to TRBD2. J was trimmed by 1 base and V by 8 bases; bases with no gene match: 5. This CDR3 contains 14 residues. Germline CDR1 is DFQATT and CDR2 is SNEGSKA (reference sequence).

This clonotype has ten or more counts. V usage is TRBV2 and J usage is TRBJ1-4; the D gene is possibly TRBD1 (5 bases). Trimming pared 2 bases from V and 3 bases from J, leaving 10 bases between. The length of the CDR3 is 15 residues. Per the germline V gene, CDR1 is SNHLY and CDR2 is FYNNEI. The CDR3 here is CASSEQGRANEKLFF. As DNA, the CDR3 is TGTGCCAGCAGTGAACAGGGCCGGGCTAATGAAAAACTGTTTTTT.

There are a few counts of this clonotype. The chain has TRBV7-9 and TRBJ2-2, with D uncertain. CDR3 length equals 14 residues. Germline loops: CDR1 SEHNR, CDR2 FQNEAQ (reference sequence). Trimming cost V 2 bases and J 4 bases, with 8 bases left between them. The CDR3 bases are TGTGCCAGCAGCTTATCGTGGGTCACCGGGGAGCTGTTTTTT. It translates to CASSLSWVTGELFF.

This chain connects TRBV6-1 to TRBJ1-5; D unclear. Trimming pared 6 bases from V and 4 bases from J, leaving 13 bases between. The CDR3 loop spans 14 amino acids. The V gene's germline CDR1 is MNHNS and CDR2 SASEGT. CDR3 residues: CASSRSGINQPQHF. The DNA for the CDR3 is TGTGCCAGCAGCCGTTCCGGGATTAATCAGCCCCAGCATTTT.

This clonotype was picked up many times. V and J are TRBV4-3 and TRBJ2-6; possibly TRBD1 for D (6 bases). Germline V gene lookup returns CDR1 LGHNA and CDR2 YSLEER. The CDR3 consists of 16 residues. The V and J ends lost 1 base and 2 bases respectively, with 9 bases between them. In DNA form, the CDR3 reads TGCGCCAGCAGCCAAGTAACAGGGACTGGGGCCAACGTCCTGACTTTC. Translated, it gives CASSQVTGTGANVLTF.

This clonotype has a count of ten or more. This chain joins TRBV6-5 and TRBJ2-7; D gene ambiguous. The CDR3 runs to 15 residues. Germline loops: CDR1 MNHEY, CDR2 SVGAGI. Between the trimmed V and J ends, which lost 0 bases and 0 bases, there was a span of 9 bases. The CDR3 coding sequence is TGTGCCAGCAGTTACTCGATATACAACTCCTACGAGCAGTACTTC. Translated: CASSYSIYNSYEQYF.

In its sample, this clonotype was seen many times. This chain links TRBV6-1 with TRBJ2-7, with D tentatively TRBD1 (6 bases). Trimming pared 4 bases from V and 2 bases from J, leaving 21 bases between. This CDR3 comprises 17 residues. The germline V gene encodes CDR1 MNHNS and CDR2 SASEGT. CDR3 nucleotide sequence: TGTGCCAGCAGTGCGCCTACGGGACACGGGATTACCTACGAGCAGTACTTC. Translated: CASSAPTGHGITYEQYF.